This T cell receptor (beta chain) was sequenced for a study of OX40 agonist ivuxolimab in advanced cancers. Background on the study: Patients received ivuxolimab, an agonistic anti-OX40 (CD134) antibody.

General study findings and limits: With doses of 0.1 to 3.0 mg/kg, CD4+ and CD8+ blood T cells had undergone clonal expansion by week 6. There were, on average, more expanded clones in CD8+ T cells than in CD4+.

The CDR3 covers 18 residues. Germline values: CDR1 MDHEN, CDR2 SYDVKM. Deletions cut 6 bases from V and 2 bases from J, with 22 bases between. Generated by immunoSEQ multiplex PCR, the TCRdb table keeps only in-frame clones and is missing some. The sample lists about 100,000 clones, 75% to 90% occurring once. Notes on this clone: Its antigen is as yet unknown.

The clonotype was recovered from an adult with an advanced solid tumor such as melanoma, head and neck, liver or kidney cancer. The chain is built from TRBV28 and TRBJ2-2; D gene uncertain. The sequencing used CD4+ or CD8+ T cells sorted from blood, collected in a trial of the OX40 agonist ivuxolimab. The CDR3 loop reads CASRSGWGQTLNTGELFF. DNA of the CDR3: TGTGCCAGCAGATCCGGCTGGGGTCAGACACTTAACACCGGGGAGCTGTTTTTT.